Following are 12 T cell receptor beta chains from one sample sequenced in a study of long-term antiretroviral therapy in people with HIV. Researchers report immunoSEQ v3.0 was run at survey level. Assay used: immunoSEQ multiplex PCR; TCRdb lists only in-frame clones, some missing. Of about 23,000 clones in the sample, roughly four fifths were seen once. The source was unsorted PBMCs, collected 1.5 years after starting antiretroviral therapy. These receptors were collected from a young man with HIV.

V and J are TRBV7-9 and TRBJ1-1; D unclear. This CDR3 is 13 amino acids long. CDR1 is SEHNR and CDR2 is FQNEAQ in the germline V gene (reference sequence). V was trimmed by 4 bases and J by 2 bases, leaving 8 bases between them. The CDR3 here is CASSWARNTEAFF. CDR3 in DNA: TGTGCCAGCAGCTGGGCGCGAAACACTGAAGCTTTCTTT.

In nucleotides, the CDR3 is TGTGCCAGCAGGTTAGCGGGAGGGGGGTCCTACGAGCAGTACTTC. The encoded protein is CASRLAGGGSYEQYF. The V and J genes are TRBV6-6 and TRBJ2-7; 11 bases align to TRBD2. CDR3 length equals 15 residues. The V segment lost 6 bases and the J segment 1 base; nucleotides outside the gene matches: 5. Per the germline V gene, CDR1 is MNHNY and CDR2 is SVGAGI (reference sequence).

The chain combines TRBV7-9 with TRBJ1-4, with TRBD1 as a possible D gene (5 bases). Germline CDR1 reads SEHNR; CDR2 reads FQNEAQ (reference sequence). Trimming removed 5 bases from V and 3 bases from J, with 13 bases in between. The CDR3 extends over 15 amino acids. For the CDR3, the DNA is TGTGCCAGCAGCGGCAGGGAGGTAGCTAATGAAAAACTGTTTTTT. Translation gives CASSGREVANEKLFF.

The CDR3 bases are TGTGCCAGCAGCTTATCCCACACAGATACGCAGTATTTT. Protein sequence: CASSLSHTDTQYF. This rearrangement joins TRBV7-6 to TRBJ2-3; D is unresolved. There are 13 residues in the CDR3. CDR1 is SGHVS and CDR2 is FNYEAQ in the germline V gene. The V end was cut by 2 bases, the J end by 2 bases, with 5 bases between.

This clone showed up just a few times. The chain uses TRBV7-2 and TRBJ1-6; possibly TRBD1 for D (6 bases). Germline-derived CDR1 and CDR2 are SGHTA and FQGNSA. Trimming cost V 5 bases and J 5 bases, with 19 bases left between them. This CDR3 is 17 amino acids long. CDR3 DNA sequence: TGTGCCAGCAGCCCAAGGGGGGGGCCTGGGAATAATTCACCCCTCCACTTT. It is translated as CASSPRGGPGNNSPLHF.

The chain has TRBV6-5 and TRBJ1-3, with D unresolved. V was shortened by 5 bases and J by 0 bases, with 8 bases between the two germline ends. CDR1 is MNHEY and CDR2 is SVGAGI in the germline V gene. The CDR3 is made up of 14 amino acids. The CDR3 is CASSLGISGNTIYF. The CDR3 DNA reads as TGTGCCAGCAGTCTAGGGATCTCTGGAAACACCATATATTTT.

This clone appeared a few times. CDR3 coding DNA: TGTGCCTACAAAATTCCCTATCAGCCCCAGCATTTT. This translates into CAYKIPYQPQHF. The genes are TRBV30 and TRBJ1-5; D call uncertain. The V end lost 7 bases, the J end lost 5 bases, and 12 bases lay between the germline ends. CDR1 GTSNPN and CDR2 SVGIG come from the germline V gene (reference sequence). The CDR3 runs to 12 residues.

The chain carries TRBV7-3 and TRBJ1-1; TRBD1 is a possible D gene (5 bases). V dropped 6 bases and J dropped 0 bases, with 14 bases sitting between them. This CDR3 spans 15 amino acids. Per the germline V gene, CDR1 is SGHTA and CDR2 is FQGTGA. The CDR3 loop is CASSFRVTVNTEAFF. The CDR3 coding sequence is TGTGCCAGCAGTTTTCGGGTGACAGTGAACACTGAAGCTTTCTTT.

The chain combines TRBV4-3 with TRBJ2-7; D is unresolved. CDR3 size: 13 residues. From germline, CDR1 is LGHNA and CDR2 YSLEER. V dropped 3 bases and J dropped 0 bases, with 6 bases sitting between them. Here the CDR3 reads CASSQGDSYEQYF. DNA for the CDR3: TGCGCCAGCAGCCAGGGCGACTCCTACGAGCAGTACTTC.

This chain links TRBV2 with TRBJ2-5, with 12 bases that match TRBD2. Germline assignment: CDR1 SNHLY and CDR2 FYNNEI. The CDR3 spans 16 residues. With 4 bases clipped from V and 5 bases from J, the junction kept 8 bases outside the gene matches. In DNA form, the CDR3 reads TGTGCCAGCAGTGTGGCTAGCGGGGGGGTAGGGGAGACCCAGTACTTC. Amino acids: CASSVASGGVGETQYF.

The V gene is TRBV5-8, the J gene TRBJ2-1; 9 nucleotides align to TRBD1. V gave up 2 bases and J gave up 5 bases; unmatched junction bases: 5. This CDR3 has 15 residues. Germline-derived CDR1 and CDR2 are SGHTS and YDEGEE. This CDR3 reads CASSFTGQGNNEQFF. CDR3 nucleotides: TGTGCCAGCAGCTTCACCGGACAGGGGAACAATGAGCAGTTCTTC.

The V gene is TRBV5-4, the J gene TRBJ2-7; TRBD2 aligns across 9 bases. V shed 4 bases, J shed 3 bases, and the junction held 8 bases outside the gene matches. This CDR3 comprises 15 residues. Germline assignment: CDR1 SGHNT and CDR2 YYREEE (reference sequence). DNA for the CDR3: TGTGCCAGCAGCCCTCGGGTAGCGGGGGACTACGAGCAGTACTTC. Encoded protein: CASSPRVAGDYEQYF.